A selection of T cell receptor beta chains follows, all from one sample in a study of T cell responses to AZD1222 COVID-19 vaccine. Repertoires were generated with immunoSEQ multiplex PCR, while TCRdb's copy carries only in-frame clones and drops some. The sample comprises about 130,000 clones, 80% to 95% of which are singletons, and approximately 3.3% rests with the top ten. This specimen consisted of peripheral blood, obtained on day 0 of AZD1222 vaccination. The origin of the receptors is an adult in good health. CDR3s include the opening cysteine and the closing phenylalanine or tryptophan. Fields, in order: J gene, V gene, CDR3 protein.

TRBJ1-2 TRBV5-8 CASSQQGNYGYTF
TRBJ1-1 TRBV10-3 CAISEVGSRGTEAFF
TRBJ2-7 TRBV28 CASRSSYEQYF
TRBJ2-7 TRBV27 CASSRGSGFYEQYF
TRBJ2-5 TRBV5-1 CASSQRTGGLETQYF
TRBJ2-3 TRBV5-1 CASSPGGTATTDTQYF
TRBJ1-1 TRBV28 CASSFWQRMNTEAFF
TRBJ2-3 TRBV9 CASSPSGRGGDTQYF
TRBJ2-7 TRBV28 CASSLAGTTYEQYF
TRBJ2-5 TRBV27 CASSLTGNGGETQYF
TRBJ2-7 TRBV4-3 CASSQGLRGLSSYEQYF
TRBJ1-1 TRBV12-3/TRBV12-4 CASKGFTEAFF
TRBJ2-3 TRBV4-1 CASSQDRLSTDTQYF
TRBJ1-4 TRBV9 CASSIRTGSGEKLFF
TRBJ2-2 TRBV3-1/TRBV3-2 CATRTGTGELFF
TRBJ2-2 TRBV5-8 CASSPGTSGTGELFF
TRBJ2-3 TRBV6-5 CASATWGRTQYF
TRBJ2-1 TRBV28 CASSLWGTGAYNEQFF
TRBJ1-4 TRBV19 CASNVGGFTTNEKLFF
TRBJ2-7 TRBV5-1 CASSLSGAKDEQYF
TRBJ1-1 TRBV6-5 CASSQTRSTEAFF
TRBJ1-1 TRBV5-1 CASSSQGGGTEAFF
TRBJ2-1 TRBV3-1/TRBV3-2 CASSPGLAGVSEQFF
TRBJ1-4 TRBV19 CASSENRGTNEKLFF
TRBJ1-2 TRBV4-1 CASSQEAGTLNYGYTF
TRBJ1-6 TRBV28 CASSFRGSYNSPLHF
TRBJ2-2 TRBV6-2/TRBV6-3 CASSYEGLEISGELFF
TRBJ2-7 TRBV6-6 CASSYLQGEQYF
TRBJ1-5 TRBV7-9 CASSRTEGNQPQHF
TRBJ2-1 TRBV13 CASSLGREQFF
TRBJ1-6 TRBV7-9 CASSLLLETPLHF
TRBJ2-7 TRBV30 CAWAEGHLELDEQYF
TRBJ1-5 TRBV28 CASSSQGNQPQHF
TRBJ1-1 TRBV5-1 CASSLATAGGTEAFF
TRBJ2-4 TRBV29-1 CSVVVGPSAKNIQYF
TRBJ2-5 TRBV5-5 CASSLMRFSGEETQYF
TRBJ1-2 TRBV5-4 CASSPPGQVHGYTF
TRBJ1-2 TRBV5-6 CASSLGGYGYTF
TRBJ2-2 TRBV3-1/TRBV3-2 CASSLVWEGLNTGELFF